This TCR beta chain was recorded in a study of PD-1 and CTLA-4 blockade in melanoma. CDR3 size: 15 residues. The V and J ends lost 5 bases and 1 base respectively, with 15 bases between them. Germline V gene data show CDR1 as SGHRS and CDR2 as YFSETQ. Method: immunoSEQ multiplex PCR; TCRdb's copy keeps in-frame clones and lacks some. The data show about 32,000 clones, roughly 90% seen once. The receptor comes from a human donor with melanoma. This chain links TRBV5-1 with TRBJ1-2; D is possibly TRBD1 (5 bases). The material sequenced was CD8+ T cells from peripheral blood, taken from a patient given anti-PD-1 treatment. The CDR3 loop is CASRAGTGLNYGYTF. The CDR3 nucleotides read TGCGCCAGCAGGGCCGGGACCGGCCTTAACTATGGCTACACCTTC.